These T cell receptor beta chains were read from a single sample in a study of cytomegalovirus exposure and HLA in healthy donors. Here immunoSEQ multiplex PCR was the method, and the copy in TCRdb shows in-frame clones only, minus some. The sample has 160,000 or so clones; about 82% are singletons. The sequenced sample consisted of PBMCs. These receptors were collected from a young man in good health and CMV-seropositive. Each CDR3 is given with its conserved first and last residue. Fields, in order: V gene, J gene, clone size, CDR3 length, CDR3 protein. A row's size may be missing; if present it is once, few, many or a size class.

TRBV19	TRBJ1-5	few	12	CASCEGNQPQHF
TRBV5-1	TRBJ1-1	few	12	CASSLVRTEAFF
TRBV28	TRBJ2-7	once	16	CASSLWAAKGDYEQYF
TRBV4-3	TRBJ2-1	.	21	CASSQDVQTSGGAWSYNEQFF
TRBV5-1	TRBJ2-7	.	13	CASSGRGAYEQYF
TRBV6-5	TRBJ2-7	.	13	CASSLGQTYEQYF
TRBV5-4	TRBJ2-1	.	14	CASSLEGRGNEQFF
TRBV9	TRBJ2-5	.	15	CASSQEGGPQETQYF
TRBV9	TRBJ1-1	.	14	CASSVKGLNTEAFF
TRBV5-1	TRBJ2-3	.	12	CASSLVGDTQYF
TRBV5-5	TRBJ1-2	.	14	CASSLPQGFYGYTF
TRBV19	TRBJ1-1	.	12	CASSIGTGPAFF
TRBV5-1	TRBJ2-3	.	16	CASSSPPTGGADTQYF
TRBV7-6	TRBJ2-7	once	18	CASSSRPPRDTDAYEQYF
TRBV18	TRBJ1-1	once	16	CASSPAGQSSNTEAFF
TRBV10-3	TRBJ2-3	.	16	CAISQPRRGVSDTQYF
TRBV5-1	TRBJ1-2	.	14	CASSSDRGYYGYTF
TRBV6-5	TRBJ2-7	.	12	CASSPQGYEQYF
TRBV7-6	TRBJ2-1	.	17	CASSLASSGGLYNEQFF
TRBV11-1	TRBJ1-1	.	16	CASRNTGEYRSTEAFF
TRBV4-1	TRBJ1-5	.	21	CASSQDWGRTGSTYSNQPQHF
TRBV5-6	TRBJ2-3	.	15	CASSYEGGGTDTQYF
TRBV6-1	TRBJ2-3	.	15	CASRISGGAVDTQYF
TRBV29-1	TRBJ2-5	.	13	CSARGGSQETQYF
TRBV25-1	TRBJ2-3	.	17	CASSEGSGGYSTDTQYF
TRBV9	TRBJ2-1	.	15	CASSTRGGGGNEQFF
TRBV28	TRBJ2-3	.	19	CASSFGLRGGAPGTDTQYF